The 7 T cell receptor beta chains reported below all come from one sample, sequenced in a study of cytomegalovirus exposure and HLA in healthy donors. With 60 Vbeta and 13 Jbeta primers, the PCR was carried out. The data were produced by immunoSEQ multiplex PCR, yet TCRdb's version contains in-frame clones alone and is incomplete. Recorded for this sample: under 200,000 clones. Material: PBMCs. The receptors derive from a man aged 30 to 39 in good health and CMV-seronegative.

This chain connects TRBV10-2 to TRBJ1-2; D remains ambiguous. This CDR3 region has 12 residues. Between the trimmed V and J ends, which lost 3 bases and 5 bases, there was a span of 7 bases. Germline loops: CDR1 WSHSY, CDR2 SAAADI. This CDR3 reads CASSDARYGYTF. The CDR3 coding sequence is TGCGCCAGCAGTGACGCGAGATATGGCTACACCTTC.

The V and J genes are TRBV9 and TRBJ1-1; TRBD1 agrees at 7 bases. Trimming removed 3 bases from V and 2 bases from J; junction bases left unmatched: 13. CDR1 SGDLS and CDR2 YYNGEE come from the germline V gene. This CDR3 comprises 17 residues. CDR3 amino acids: CASSDPQGYPRNTEAFF. The CDR3 DNA sequence: TGTGCCAGCAGCGACCCACAGGGGTACCCCAGAAACACTGAAGCTTTCTTT. The complete variable domain, with remaining parts taken from reference TRBV9 and TRBJ1-1, reads DSGVTQTPKHLITATGQRVTLRCSPRSGDLSVYWYQQSLDQGLQFLIQYYNGEERAKGNILERFSAQQFPDLHSELNLSSLELGDSALYFCASSDPQGYPRNTEAFFGQGTRLTVV.

The V and J genes are TRBV4-3 and TRBJ2-7, with TRBD2 matching 11 bases. Germline lookup yields CDR1 LGHNA and CDR2 YSLEER. This CDR3 region has 18 residues. V shed 0 bases and J 2 bases; nucleotides not matched to a gene: 9. CDR3: CASSQESPTSGIPYEQYF. The DNA for the CDR3 is TGCGCCAGCAGCCAAGAAAGTCCGACTAGCGGGATACCCTACGAGCAGTACTTC.

CDR3 in amino acids: CASSETSTETQYF. The CDR3 DNA follows: TGTGCCAGCAGTGAGACTAGCACGGAGACCCAGTACTTC. The chain employs TRBV6-5 and TRBJ2-5, with 7 bases aligning to TRBD2. There are 13 residues in the CDR3. From germline, CDR1 is MNHEY and CDR2 SVGAGI. V shed 5 bases and J 5 bases; nucleotides not matched to a gene: 5.

The chain is built from TRBV7-7 and TRBJ2-1, with D perhaps TRBD1 (6 bases). The CDR3 extends over 15 amino acids. V gave up 5 bases and J gave up 0 bases, with 11 bases separating them. Germline assignment: CDR1 SSHAT and CDR2 FNYEAQ (reference sequence). This CDR3 reads CASSLRGSSYNEQFF. The CDR3 region has the DNA TGTGCCAGCAGCCTCAGGGGTAGCTCCTACAATGAGCAGTTCTTC.

The V and J genes are TRBV18 and TRBJ1-1, with 9 bases aligning to TRBD1. Trimming at V came to 3 bases and at J to 5 bases, leaving 7 bases not matched to a gene. There are 15 residues in the CDR3. The germline V gene encodes CDR1 KGHSH and CDR2 LQKENI. The CDR3 bases are TGTGCCAGCTCACCCACCGGGACAGGGCTTACTGAAGCTTTCTTT. Amino acids: CASSPTGTGLTEAFF.

The J gene is TRBJ1-2, the V gene TRBV27, with D unresolved. The V end lost 5 bases, the J end lost 2 bases, and 9 bases lay between the germline ends. This CDR3 region has 13 residues. Looked up from germline, CDR1 is MNHEY and CDR2 is SMNVEV (reference sequence). CDR3 sequence: CASSLFQNYGYTF. The DNA for the CDR3 is TGTGCCAGCAGTCTTTTTCAGAACTATGGCTACACCTTC.